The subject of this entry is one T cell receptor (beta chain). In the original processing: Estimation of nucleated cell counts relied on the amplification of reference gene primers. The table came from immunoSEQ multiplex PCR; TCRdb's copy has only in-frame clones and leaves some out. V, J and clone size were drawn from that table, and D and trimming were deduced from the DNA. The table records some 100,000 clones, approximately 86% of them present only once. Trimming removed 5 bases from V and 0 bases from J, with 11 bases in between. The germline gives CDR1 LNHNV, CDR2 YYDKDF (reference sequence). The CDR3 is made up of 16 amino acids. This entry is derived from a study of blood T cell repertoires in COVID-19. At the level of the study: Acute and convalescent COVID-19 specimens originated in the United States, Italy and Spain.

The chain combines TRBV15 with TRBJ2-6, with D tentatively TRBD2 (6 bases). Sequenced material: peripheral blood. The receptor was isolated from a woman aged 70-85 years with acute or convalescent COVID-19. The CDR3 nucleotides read TGTGCCACCAGCTACCGGGGGAGCTCTGGGGCCAACGTCCTGACTTTC. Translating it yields CATSYRGSSGANVLTF.